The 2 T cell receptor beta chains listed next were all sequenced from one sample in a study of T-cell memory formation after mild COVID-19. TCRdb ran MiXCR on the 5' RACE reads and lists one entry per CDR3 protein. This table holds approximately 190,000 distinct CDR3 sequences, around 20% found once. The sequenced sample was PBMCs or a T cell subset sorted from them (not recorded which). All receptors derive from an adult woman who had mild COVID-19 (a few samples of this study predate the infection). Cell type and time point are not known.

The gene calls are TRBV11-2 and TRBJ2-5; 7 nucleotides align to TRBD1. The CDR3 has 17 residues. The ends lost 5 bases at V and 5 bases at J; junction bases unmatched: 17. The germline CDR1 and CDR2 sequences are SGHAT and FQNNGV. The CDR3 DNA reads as TGTGCCAGCAGCCACAGCTTCAAGGGACAGATATGGGAGACCCAGTACTTC. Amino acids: CASSHSFKGQIWETQYF.

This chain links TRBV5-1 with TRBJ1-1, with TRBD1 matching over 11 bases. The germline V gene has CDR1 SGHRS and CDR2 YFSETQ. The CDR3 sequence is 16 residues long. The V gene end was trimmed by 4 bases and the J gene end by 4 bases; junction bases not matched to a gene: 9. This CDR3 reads CASSHRDRGLGTEAFF. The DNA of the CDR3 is TGCGCCAGCAGCCACCGGGACAGGGGGTTGGGCACTGAAGCTTTCTTT.